This T cell receptor (beta chain) was sequenced for a study of blood T cell repertoires in COVID-19. As for the study in general: Sites in the United States, Italy and Spain provided acute and convalescent COVID-19 samples. Sources were T cells, B-cell-depleted T cells, or PBMCs; the material itself was cDNA or gDNA.

This clone has a handful of counts. Original data processing: Nucleated cell number was recorded as an estimate derived from reference gene primer amplification. Sequenced by immunoSEQ multiplex PCR; TCRdb stores in-frame clones only, minus some. D and trimming were read from the DNA, whereas the V and J calls and clone size are those reported in that table. The sample yields about 140,000 clones, 80% to 90% seen once. The source material was peripheral blood. The sequence came from a woman aged 55-70 years with active COVID-19.

The CDR3 bases are TGTGCCAGCAGCGTAGGGGGGGTTTTCGGTTCACCCCTCCACTTT. Protein product: CASSVGGVFGSPLHF. The chain combines TRBV9 with TRBJ1-6, with a weak D call TRBD1 (5 bases). The CDR3 runs 15 residues. Germline V CDR1 and CDR2: SGDLS, YYNGEE. The V end was cut by 0 bases, the J end by 9 bases, with 13 bases between.